This T cell receptor beta chain was sequenced in a study of shared clonotypes between healthy human individuals. Regarding this clone: Antigen specificity is unknown.

In the sorted-subset replicate PCRs, roughly 210 ng DNA, roughly 29,000 T cell genomes, was used. The table came from immunoSEQ multiplex PCR; TCRdb's copy has only in-frame clones and leaves some out. Here the sample spans a few million clones, 92% being singletons. Broader study findings: Shared clonotypes: roughly 4.5% naive CD4, around 4% naive CD8, about 2.5% memory CD4, 0.4% memory CD8.

Sequences were obtained from naive CD4+ T cells from PBMCs. As for subset: CD45RA+ positively selected. This TCR derives from a man in his late teens or twenties in good health. Some clones in this sample may be carry-over from other donors' samples.

The DNA of the CDR3 is TGTGCCAGCAGCTTGTTCCAGGGGGTGAGGTACAATGAGCAGTTCTTC. It specifies CASSLFQGVRYNEQFF. This chain uses TRBV5-4 with TRBJ2-1; 7 bases match TRBD1. The germline gives CDR1 SGHNT, CDR2 YYREEE (reference sequence). CDR3 length: 16 residues. V shed 1 base, J shed 4 bases, and the junction held 8 bases outside the gene matches.